This T cell receptor (beta chain) emerged from a study of blood T cell repertoires in COVID-19. This CDR3 spans 18 amino acids. Germline V gene sequence: CDR1 SGDLS, CDR2 YYNGEE. V lost 0 bases and J lost 4, with 22 bases in between. Original processing methods: Scientists estimated how many nucleated cells there were by amplifying reference gene primers. Data came from immunoSEQ multiplex PCR; TCRdb stores just in-frame clones and leaves some out. V and J calls plus clone size are reproduced from that table; the DNA served to infer D and trimming. In the table there are some 180,000 clones, about 85% of which are singletons. In terms of age and location, participants ranged from roughly 18 to 100 years and lived in approximately 24 US areas. Grouping used clinical history reported by participants in a survey and questionnaire. Either two negative PCRs, clearance, or symptom resolution qualified Cohort 3 donors as recovered.

The genes are TRBV9 and TRBJ2-5; D perhaps matches TRBD1 (5 bases). The source of this sequence is a man aged 40-49 years who had recovered from COVID-19. Sequenced: PBMCs or T cells enriched from blood (not recorded which). The CDR3 reads CASSVGTSVIGSGETQYF. In nucleotides, the CDR3 is TGTGCCAGCAGCGTAGGGACAAGCGTGATTGGATCTGGAGAGACCCAGTACTTC.